The sequence of this T cell receptor (beta chain) was determined in a study of blood T cell repertoires in COVID-19. The wider study: Sites in the United States, Italy and Spain provided acute and convalescent COVID-19 samples. Sample material is recorded as cDNA or gDNA derived from T cells, B-cell-depleted T cells, or PBMCs.

The CDR3 has 13 amino acids. As originally analysed: Amplification of reference gene primers provided the estimated nucleated cell counts. Libraries were prepared by immunoSEQ multiplex PCR; TCRdb keeps only in-frame clonotypes and omits some of them. V, J and clone size are those of that table, while D and trimming were read from the DNA. The data show around 100,000 clones, approximately 90% seen once. Notes on this clone: One junction end does not reproduce the germline sequence, and a read error may be involved.

Source material: peripheral blood. The origin of this receptor is a man in his forties or fifties with active COVID-19. The genes are TRBV12-3 or TRBV12-4 and TRBJ2-1; TRBD2 matches at 11 bases. CDR3 DNA sequence: TGTGCCAGCAGATTAGCGGGGGGGGATGAGCAGTTCTTC. Translation gives CASRLAGGDEQFF.